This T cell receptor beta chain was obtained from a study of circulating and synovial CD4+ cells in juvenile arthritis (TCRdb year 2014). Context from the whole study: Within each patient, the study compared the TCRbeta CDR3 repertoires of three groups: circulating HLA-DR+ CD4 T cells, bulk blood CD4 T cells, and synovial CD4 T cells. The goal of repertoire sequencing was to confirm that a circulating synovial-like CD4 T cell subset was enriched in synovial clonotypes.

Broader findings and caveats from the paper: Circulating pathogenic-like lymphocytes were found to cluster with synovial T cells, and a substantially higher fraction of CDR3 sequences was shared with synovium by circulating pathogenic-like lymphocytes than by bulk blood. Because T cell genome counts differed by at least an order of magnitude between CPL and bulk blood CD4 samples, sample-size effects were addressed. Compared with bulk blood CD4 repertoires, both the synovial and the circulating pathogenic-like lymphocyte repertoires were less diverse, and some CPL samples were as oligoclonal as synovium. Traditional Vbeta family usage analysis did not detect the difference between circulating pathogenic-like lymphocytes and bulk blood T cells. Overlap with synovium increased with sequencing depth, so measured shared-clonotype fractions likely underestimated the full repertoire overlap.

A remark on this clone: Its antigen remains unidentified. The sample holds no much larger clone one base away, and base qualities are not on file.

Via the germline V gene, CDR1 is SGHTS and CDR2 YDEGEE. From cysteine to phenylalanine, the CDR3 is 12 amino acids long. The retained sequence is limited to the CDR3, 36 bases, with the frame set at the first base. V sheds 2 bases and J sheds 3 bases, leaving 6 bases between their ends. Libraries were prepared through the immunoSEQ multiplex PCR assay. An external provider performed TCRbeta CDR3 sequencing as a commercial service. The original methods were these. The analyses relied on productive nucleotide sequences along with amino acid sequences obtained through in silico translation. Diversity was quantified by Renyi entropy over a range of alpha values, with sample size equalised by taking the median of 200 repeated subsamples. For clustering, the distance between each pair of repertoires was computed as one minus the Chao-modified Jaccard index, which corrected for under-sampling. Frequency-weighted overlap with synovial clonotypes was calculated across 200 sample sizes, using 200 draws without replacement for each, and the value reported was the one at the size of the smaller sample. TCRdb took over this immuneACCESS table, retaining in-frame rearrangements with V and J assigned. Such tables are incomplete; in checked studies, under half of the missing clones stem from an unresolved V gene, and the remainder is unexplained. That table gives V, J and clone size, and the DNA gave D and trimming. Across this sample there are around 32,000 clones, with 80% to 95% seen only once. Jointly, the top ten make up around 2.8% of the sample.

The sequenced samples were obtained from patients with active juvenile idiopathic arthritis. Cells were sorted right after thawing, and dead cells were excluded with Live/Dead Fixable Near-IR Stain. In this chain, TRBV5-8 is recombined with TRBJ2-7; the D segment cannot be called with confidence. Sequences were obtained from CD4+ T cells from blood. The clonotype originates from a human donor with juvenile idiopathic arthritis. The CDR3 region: CASSFESYEQYF. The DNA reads TGTGCCAGCAGCTTTGAGAGCTACGAGCAGTACTTC.